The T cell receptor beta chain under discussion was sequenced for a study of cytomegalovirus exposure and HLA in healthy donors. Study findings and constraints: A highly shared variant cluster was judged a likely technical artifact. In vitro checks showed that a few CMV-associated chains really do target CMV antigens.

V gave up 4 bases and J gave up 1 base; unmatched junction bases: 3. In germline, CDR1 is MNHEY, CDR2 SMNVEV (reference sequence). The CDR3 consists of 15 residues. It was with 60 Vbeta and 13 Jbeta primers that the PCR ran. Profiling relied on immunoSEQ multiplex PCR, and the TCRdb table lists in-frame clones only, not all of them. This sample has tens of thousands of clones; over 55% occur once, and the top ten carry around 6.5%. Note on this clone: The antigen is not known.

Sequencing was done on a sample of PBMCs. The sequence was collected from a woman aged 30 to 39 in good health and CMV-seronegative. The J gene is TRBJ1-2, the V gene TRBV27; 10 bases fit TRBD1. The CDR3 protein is CASSSRDRGNYGYTF. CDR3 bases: TGTGCCAGCAGTTCCCGGGACAGGGGTAACTATGGCTACACCTTC.